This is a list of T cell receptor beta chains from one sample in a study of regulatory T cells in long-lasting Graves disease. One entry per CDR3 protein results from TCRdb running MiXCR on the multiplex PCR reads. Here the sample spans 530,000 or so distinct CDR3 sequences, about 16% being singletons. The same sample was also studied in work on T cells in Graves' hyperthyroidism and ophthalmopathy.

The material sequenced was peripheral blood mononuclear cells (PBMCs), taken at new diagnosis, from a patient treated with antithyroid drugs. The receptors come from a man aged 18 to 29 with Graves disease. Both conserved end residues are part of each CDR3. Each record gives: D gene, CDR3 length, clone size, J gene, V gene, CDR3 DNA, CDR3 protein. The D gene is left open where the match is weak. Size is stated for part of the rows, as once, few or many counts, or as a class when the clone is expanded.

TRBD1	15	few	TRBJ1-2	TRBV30	TGTGCCTGGAGTGTACGACAGGGGAGAATGCATGGCTACACCTTC	CAWSVRQGRMHGYTF
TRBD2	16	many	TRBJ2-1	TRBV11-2	TGTGCCAGCAGCCGAATGACTAGCGGGAGTAGCAATGAGCAGTTCTTC	CASSRMTSGSSNEQFF
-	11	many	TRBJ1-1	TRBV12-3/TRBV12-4	TGTGCCAGCAGTTATTCTGGTGAAGCTTTCTTT	CASSYSGEAFF
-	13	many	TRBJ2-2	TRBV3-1	TGTGCCAGCAGCCCCCTGGACACCGGGGAGCTGTTTTTT	CASSPLDTGELFF
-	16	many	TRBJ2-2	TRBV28	TGTGCCACCACTGGTGAGCGGATAATTAACACCGGGGAGCTGTTTTTT	CATTGERIINTGELFF
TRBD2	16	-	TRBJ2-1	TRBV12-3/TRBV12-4	TGTGCCAGCAGTAGGACTAGCGGGGTGGGCCACAATGAGCAGTTCTTC	CASSRTSGVGHNEQFF
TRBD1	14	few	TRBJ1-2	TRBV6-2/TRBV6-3	TGTGCCAGCAATGAAGCGCGGGACAGGTCTGGCTACACCTTC	CASNEARDRSGYTF
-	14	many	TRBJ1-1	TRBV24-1	TGTGCCACCAGAGGGGACAATAGGAACACTGAAGCTTTCTTT	CATRGDNRNTEAFF
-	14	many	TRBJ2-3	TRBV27	TGTGCCAGCAGTCCCCTTGAGTTTGCGGATACGCAGTATTTT	CASSPLEFADTQYF
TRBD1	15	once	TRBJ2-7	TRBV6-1	TGTGCCAGCAGCCGAGCAGAGGGGGCCTCCTACGAGCAGTACTTC	CASSRAEGASYEQYF
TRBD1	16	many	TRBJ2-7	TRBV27	TGTGCCAGCAGTTTATTGTCTGGGACAGGGCCGAACGAGCAGTACTTC	CASSLLSGTGPNEQYF
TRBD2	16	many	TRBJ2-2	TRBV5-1	TGCGCCAGCAGCTGGGGACTAGCGGAACCCACCGGGGAGCTGTTTTTT	CASSWGLAEPTGELFF
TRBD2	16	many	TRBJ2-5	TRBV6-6	TGTGCCAGCAGTTACTCGTCTAGCGGGAGAGAAGAGACCCAGTACTTC	CASSYSSSGREETQYF
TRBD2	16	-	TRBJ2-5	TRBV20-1	TGCAGTGCTAGTACCCTAGCGGGAAGCCTTCGGGAGACCCAGTACTTC	CSASTLAGSLRETQYF
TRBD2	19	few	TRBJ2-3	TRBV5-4	TGTGCCACTTATGACAGGTTCCGGCGGGAGGTTTCCGGCACAGATACGCAGTATTTT	CATYDRFRREVSGTDTQYF
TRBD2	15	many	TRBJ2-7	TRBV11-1	TGTGCCAGCAGCCTGAGGACTAGCGGGTTTTACGAGCAGTACTTC	CASSLRTSGFYEQYF
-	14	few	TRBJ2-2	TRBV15	TGTGCCACCAGAAGAGCAGGGAACACCGGGGAGCTGTTTTTT	CATRRAGNTGELFF
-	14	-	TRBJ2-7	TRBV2	TGTGCCAGCAGGGGGGACCTTGGCTCCTACGAGCAGTACTTC	CASRGDLGSYEQYF
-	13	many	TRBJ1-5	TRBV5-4	TGTGCCAGCAGCCGAGGAGGCAATCAGCCCCAGCATTTT	CASSRGGNQPQHF
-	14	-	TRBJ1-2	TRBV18	TGTGCCAGCTCACGACCGGACGGCCAGTATGGCTACACCTTC	CASSRPDGQYGYTF
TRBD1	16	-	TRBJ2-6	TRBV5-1	TGCGCCAGCAGCGACCCGGGACAGTCTGGGGCCAACGTCCTGACTTTC	CASSDPGQSGANVLTF
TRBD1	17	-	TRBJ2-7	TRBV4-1	TGCGCCAGCAGCCCAGAGGACAGGGGGCTTGACTCCTACGAGCAGTACTTC	CASSPEDRGLDSYEQYF
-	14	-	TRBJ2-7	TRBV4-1	TGCGCCAGCGGCCAACCGGGACAAAAAAAAGAGCAGTACTTC	CASGQPGQKKEQYF
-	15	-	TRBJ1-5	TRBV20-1	TGCAGTGCTAAAGGGTTATTGGGCTTCAATCAGCCCCAGCATTTT	CSAKGLLGFNQPQHF
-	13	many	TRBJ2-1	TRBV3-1	TGTGCCAGCAGCCAAGACCTAGCATATGAGCAGTTCTTC	CASSQDLAYEQFF
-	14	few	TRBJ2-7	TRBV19	TGTGCCAGTAGTGTGGACGGCAACTCCTACGAGCAGTACTTC	CASSVDGNSYEQYF
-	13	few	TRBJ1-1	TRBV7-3	TGTGCCAGCAGCTCCAGCAGTGGCACTGAAGCTTTCTTT	CASSSSSGTEAFF
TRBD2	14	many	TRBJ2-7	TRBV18	TGTGCCAGCAGCCCCCCGGGGGGTCCCTACGAGCAGTACTTC	CASSPPGGPYEQYF
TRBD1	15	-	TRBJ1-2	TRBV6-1	TGTGCCAGCAGCGTCCGGGACAGGGCTAACTATGGCTACACCTTC	CASSVRDRANYGYTF
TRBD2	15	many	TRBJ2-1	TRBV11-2	TGTGCCAGCAGCGACTGGACTAGCGGACACAATGAGCAGTTCTTC	CASSDWTSGHNEQFF
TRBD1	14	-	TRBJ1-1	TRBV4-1	TGCGCCAGCAGCAAGGGACAGGGGATTGCTGAAGCTTTCTTT	CASSKGQGIAEAFF
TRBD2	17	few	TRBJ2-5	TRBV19	TGTGCCAGTAGTCGCCTTACGGGGGCGGGAGGGCAAGAGACCCAGTACTTC	CASSRLTGAGGQETQYF
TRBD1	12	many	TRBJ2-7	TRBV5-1	TGCGCCAGCACGGACAGGGGGCGTGAGCAGTACTTC	CASTDRGREQYF
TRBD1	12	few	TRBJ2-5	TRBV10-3	TGTGCCACCAGGGGGCCCCAAGAGACCCAGTACTTC	CATRGPQETQYF
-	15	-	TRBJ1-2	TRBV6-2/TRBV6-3	TGTGCCAGCAGTTACTCGAAGGCAGTTTGGAGTGGCTACACCTTC	CASSYSKAVWSGYTF
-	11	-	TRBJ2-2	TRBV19	TGTGCCAGCCAAAATTACGGGGAGCTGTTTTTT	CASQNYGELFF
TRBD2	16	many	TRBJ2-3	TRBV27	TGTGCCAGCAGTCAATGGGGACTAGCGGGAGCAGATACGCAGTATTTT	CASSQWGLAGADTQYF
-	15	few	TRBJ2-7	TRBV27	TGTGCCAGCAGTTTTAGCGGAGGGGGAGCTTTATGGTTGGACTTC	CASSFSGGGALWLDF
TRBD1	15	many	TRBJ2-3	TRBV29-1	TGCAGCGGAGAAACCGGGACAGGGTGGACAGATACGCAGTATTTT	CSGETGTGWTDTQYF
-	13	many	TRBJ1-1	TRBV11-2	TGTGCCAGCAGCTCCCTCCAAGGCACTGAAGCTTTCTTT	CASSSLQGTEAFF
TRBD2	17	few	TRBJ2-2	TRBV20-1	TGCAGTGCTAGCGCCACTCTAGCGGGAGTATATACCGGGGAGCTGTTTTTT	CSASATLAGVYTGELFF
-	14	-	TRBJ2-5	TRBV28	TGTGCCAGCAGTTCTGCCCCGGGTAGTGGGACCCAGTACTTC	CASSSAPGSGTQYF
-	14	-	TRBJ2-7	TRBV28	TGTGCCAGCAGTTTTGTGGCAGGTCTTTGGGAGCAGTACTTC	CASSFVAGLWEQYF
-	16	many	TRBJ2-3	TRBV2	TGTGCCAGCAGTTCCCCGGGACTCCTAGAGACGGATACGCAGTATTTT	CASSSPGLLETDTQYF
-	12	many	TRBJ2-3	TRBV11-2	TGTGCCAGCAGTCGGCGCACAGATACGCAGTATTTT	CASSRRTDTQYF
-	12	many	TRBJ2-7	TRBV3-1	TGTGCCAGCAGCCTACGGACGTACGAGCAGTACTTC	CASSLRTYEQYF
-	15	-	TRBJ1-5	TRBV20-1	TGCAGTGCTAGAGATTTGGCAGGACCCAATCAGCCCCAGCATTTT	CSARDLAGPNQPQHF
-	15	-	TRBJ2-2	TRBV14	TGTGCCAGCAGCCCACTCGAGATTTACACCGGGGAGCTGTTTTTT	CASSPLEIYTGELFF
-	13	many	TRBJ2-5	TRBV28	TGTGCCAGCACGAGGACGGTGAAGGGGACCCAGTACTTC	CASTRTVKGTQYF
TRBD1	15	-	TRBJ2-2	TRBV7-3	TGTGCCAGCAGCTGGACAGGGGGGTACACCGGGGAGCTGTTTTTT	CASSWTGGYTGELFF
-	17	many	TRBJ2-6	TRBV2	TGTGCCAGCAGTGAAGAAAGGCCGGGCTCTGGGGCCAACGTCCTGACTTTC	CASSEERPGSGANVLTF
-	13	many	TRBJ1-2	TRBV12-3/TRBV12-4	TGTGCCAGCAGTCTCCCCCCAGACCATGGCTACACCTTC	CASSLPPDHGYTF
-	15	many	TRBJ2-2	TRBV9	TGTGCCAGCAGCGTTTACCCAGGGGGGGTCGGGGAGCTGTTTTTT	CASSVYPGGVGELFF